This record looks at one T cell receptor beta chain sequence and its context. This entry comes from a study of T cell changes during pregnancy in multiple sclerosis. Profiled with immunoSEQ multiplex PCR; TCRdb holds only in-frame clones, not every one. The sample includes tens of thousands of clones, roughly 90% of them seen just once. Germline V CDR1 and CDR2: MGHDK, SYGVNS. The CDR3 spans 13 residues. V lost 8 bases to trimming and J lost 7 bases; unmatched junction nucleotides: 5. The V gene is TRBV25-1, the J gene TRBJ1-4, with 9 positions matching TRBD1. The material sequenced was peripheral blood, taken in the first trimester of pregnancy. This TCR derives from a female donor with multiple sclerosis, enrolled in a pregnancy study. The CDR3 sequence is CASGTGLGEKLFF. The DNA of the CDR3 is TGTGCCAGCGGGACAGGGTTGGGTGAAAAACTGTTTTTT. The full variable domain, in which reference TRBV25-1 and TRBJ1-4 provide the parts outside the CDR3, is EADIYQTPRYLVIGTGKKITLECSQTMGHDKMYWYQQDPGMELHLIHYSYGVNSTEKGDLSSESTVSRIRTEHFPLTLESARPSHTSQYLCASGTGLGEKLFFGSGTQLSVL.